These 32 T cell receptor beta chains came from one sample sequenced in a study of CD8 T cells in ankylosing spondylitis. Study observations and caveats: Apparently characteristic of ankylosing spondylitis blood was a TCR beta motif (under ten highly homologous variants).

Their antigen targets remain unknown. Via MiXCR, TCRdb re-called the 5' RACE reads, giving one row per CDR3 protein. The table shows some 450,000 distinct CDR3 sequences, with over 15% occurring only once. The specimen sequenced was blood, either unsorted or a sorted T cell fraction (not recorded which). These receptors originate from a male donor with ankylosing spondylitis.

This clonotype was seen a few times. This rearrangement joins TRBV28 to TRBJ2-4; D ambiguous. CDR1 and CDR2 from the germline V gene are MDHEN and SYDVKM. CDR3 length: 11 residues. With 6 bases removed from V and 5 bases from J, the gap between germline ends came to 5 bases. For the CDR3, the DNA is TGTGCCAGCAGCTATCAAAACATTCAGTACTTC. Amino acid sequence: CASSYQNIQYF.

The gene calls are TRBV7-9 and TRBJ1-1; D is perhaps TRBD1 (5 bases). The CDR3 has 16 amino acids. CDR1 SEHNR and CDR2 FQNEAQ come from the germline V gene (reference sequence). V was shortened by 1 base and J by 3 bases, with 15 bases between the two germline ends. In DNA, the CDR3 is TGTGCCAGCAGCTTAGAGGTCGGGCAGGGCGACACTGAAGCTTTCTTT. It specifies CASSLEVGQGDTEAFF.

A note on this clonotype: The junction departs from the called germline gene at one end, perhaps through a read error. The V and J genes are TRBV12-3 or TRBV12-4 and TRBJ1-2; D is ambiguous. The CDR3 is 13 residues long. The CDR3 is CASSPSYPDREYF. In DNA, the CDR3 is TGTGCCAGCAGCCCTTCCTACCCGGATCGCGAGTACTTC.

This clonotype was picked up a small number of times. This rearrangement joins TRBV9 to TRBJ2-3; D might be TRBD1 (5 bases). The length of the CDR3 is 16 residues. Germline lookup yields CDR1 SGDLS and CDR2 YYNGEE. The V end was cut by 3 bases, the J end by 2 bases, with 16 bases between. The CDR3 DNA reads TGTGCCAGCAGCGCCCGGACAAGAACTTTCACAGATACGCAGTATTTT. It codes for CASSARTRTFTDTQYF.

The V gene is TRBV6-1, the J gene TRBJ2-7; D perhaps matches TRBD2 (5 bases). Germline CDR1 and CDR2: MNHNS and SASEGT. The CDR3 has 14 amino acids. Trimming cost V 6 bases and J 0 bases, with 12 bases left between them. The CDR3 is CASRREGSSYEQYF. The DNA for the CDR3 is TGTGCCAGCAGGAGGGAAGGGAGCTCCTACGAGCAGTACTTC.

The chain joins TRBV5-1 to TRBJ1-6; TRBD1 might be the D (6 bases). CDR1 SGHRS and CDR2 YFSETQ come from the germline V gene. Trimming cost V 0 bases and J 10 bases, with 20 bases left between them. There are 17 residues in the CDR3. This CDR3 is CASSLGIGGAGASPLHF. DNA for the CDR3: TGCGCCAGCAGCTTGGGTATAGGTGGGGCAGGGGCCTCACCCCTCCACTTT. The variable domain in full, completed from reference TRBV5-1 and TRBJ1-6, reads KAGVTQTPRYLIKTRGQQVTLSCSPISGHRSVSWYQQTPGQGLQFLFEYFSETQRNKGNFPGRFSGRQFSNSRSEMNVSTLELGDSALYLCASSLGIGGAGASPLHFGNGTRLTVT.

This clonotype was recorded a few times. The V and J genes are TRBV15 and TRBJ2-2; 9 positions agree with TRBD1. Trimming at V came to 2 bases and at J to 6 bases, leaving 4 bases not matched to a gene. Per germline, CDR1 LNHNV and CDR2 YYDKDF (reference sequence). The CDR3 totals 15 residues. The CDR3 DNA is TGTGCCACCAGCAGACCGGGACAGGGTTCCGGGGAGCTGTTTTTT. Translated, it gives CATSRPGQGSGELFF. Combining the CDR3 with reference TRBV15 and TRBJ2-2 gives the whole variable domain DAMVIQNPRYQVTQFGKPVTLSCSQTLNHNVMYWYQQKSSQAPKLLFHYYDKDFNNEADTPDNFQSRRPNTSFCFLDIRSPGLGDTAMYLCATSRPGQGSGELFFGEGSRLTVL.

This clonotype was counted at least ten times. The gene calls are TRBV29-1 and TRBJ2-3; 7 nucleotides align to TRBD1. CDR3 length equals 15 residues. The germline gives CDR1 SQVTM, CDR2 ANQGSEA. The J segment lost 4 bases and the V segment lost 8 bases, leaving 15 bases of the junction unmatched. The CDR3 nucleotides read TGCAGCACAACTCCGGGACAGATACCGGCAGATACGCAGTATTTT. Protein: CSTTPGQIPADTQYF.

This chain joins TRBV5-6 and TRBJ2-1, with D unclear. The CDR3 consists of 16 residues. V lost 1 base and J 0 bases, leaving 11 bases between the germline ends. From germline, CDR1 is SGHDT and CDR2 YYEEEE. DNA of the CDR3: TGTGCCAGCAGCTTGTCGCCCATACGCTCCTACAATGAGCAGTTCTTC. Its protein is CASSLSPIRSYNEQFF.

The CDR3 here is CASSYSGTSGGYEQYF. The CDR3 coding sequence is TGTGCCAGCAGTTACTCCGGGACTAGCGGGGGCTACGAGCAGTACTTC. The chain recombines TRBV6-5 with TRBJ2-7; 14 nucleotides agree with TRBD2. Per germline, CDR1 MNHEY and CDR2 SVGAGI. CDR3 size: 16 residues. J gave up 3 bases and V 0 bases, and 1 base lay outside the gene matches.

This clonotype was counted at least ten times. The chain links TRBV7-2 to TRBJ2-1, with D hard to call. The V end was cut by 5 bases, the J end by 4 bases, with 12 bases between. CDR3 size: 14 residues. CDR1 is SGHTA and CDR2 is FQGNSA in the germline V gene. Here the CDR3 reads CASSPWTVYNEQFF. The CDR3 nucleotides read TGTGCCAGCAGCCCCTGGACGGTGTACAATGAGCAGTTCTTC.

The CDR3 region is CASSYGGRGKESPLHF. The DNA for the CDR3 is TGTGCCAGCAGTTACGGGGGGAGGGGAAAAGAATCACCCCTCCACTTT. The chain recombines TRBV6-5 with TRBJ1-6; tentative D call: TRBD1 (5 bases). This CDR3 contains 16 residues. The germline V gene encodes CDR1 MNHEY and CDR2 SVGAGI. The V gene lost 2 bases and the J gene lost 10 bases, with 18 bases spanning the gap.

V usage is TRBV6-6 and J usage is TRBJ2-7; D is possibly TRBD1 (6 bases). The CDR3 length is 13 residues. Germline CDR1 and CDR2: MNHNY and SVGAGI (reference sequence). The V gene lost 2 bases and the J gene lost 7 bases, with 12 bases spanning the gap. The CDR3 loop is CASSYLQGREQYF. The CDR3 region has the DNA TGTGCCAGCAGTTACCTACAGGGTCGGGAGCAGTACTTC.

This clonotype came up a few times. This chain connects TRBV18 to TRBJ1-1; 9 nucleotides align to TRBD1. CDR3 length equals 14 residues. The trim removed 5 bases at V and 4 bases at J, leaving 5 bases unmatched. CDR1 is KGHSH and CDR2 is LQKENI in the germline V gene. The CDR3 nucleotides are TGTGCCAGCTCAACGGGGGACAGGGTCACTGAAGCTTTCTTT. It yields the protein CASSTGDRVTEAFF.

The gene calls are TRBV9 and TRBJ1-2, with D possibly matching TRBD1 (5 bases). CDR1 and CDR2 from the germline V gene are SGDLS and YYNGEE. Trimming cost V 3 bases and J 2 bases, with 5 bases left between them. This CDR3 is built from 12 residues. The CDR3 reads CASSGDNYGYTF. The CDR3 DNA sequence: TGTGCCAGCAGCGGGGACAACTATGGCTACACCTTC.

The V and J genes are TRBV5-1 and TRBJ1-4, with 8 bases that match TRBD1. The CDR3 spans 16 residues. Germline V lookup: CDR1 SGHRS, CDR2 YFSETQ. The V segment lost 0 bases and the J segment 2 bases; nucleotides outside the gene matches: 3. The CDR3 DNA follows: TGCGCCAGCAGCTTGGACAGGGGGGTCACTAATGAAAAACTGTTTTTT. It translates to CASSLDRGVTNEKLFF.

The chain combines TRBV10-2 with TRBJ1-1; 8 positions match TRBD1. V trimming: 7 bases; J trimming: 4 bases; junction bases outside the gene matches: 11. CDR1 and CDR2 from the germline V gene are WSHSY and SAAADI. CDR3 length: 15 residues. The CDR3 coding sequence is TGCGCCAGCAAGAAGGACAGGGTTCGTAGCACTGAAGCTTTCTTT. This codes for CASKKDRVRSTEAFF.

This clonotype was counted only a few times. J is TRBJ2-3 and V is TRBV20-1, with D possibly matching TRBD2 (5 bases). The CDR3 runs to 14 residues. Germline V gene sequence: CDR1 DFQATT, CDR2 SNEGSKA (reference sequence). Deletions cut 6 bases from V and 0 bases from J, with 13 bases between. The CDR3 coding sequence is TGCAGTGCCCCGCCCGGCGGGAGCACAGATACGCAGTATTTT. Translated: CSAPPGGSTDTQYF.

This clonotype was seen more than once but under ten times. V usage is TRBV15 and J usage is TRBJ2-3; TRBD1 matches at 8 bases. CDR1 and CDR2 (germline): LNHNV, YYDKDF (reference sequence). The CDR3 loop spans 16 amino acids. The V and J ends lost 4 bases and 14 bases, in that order; junction bases with no gene match: 20. CDR3 protein: CATSITDRVPSTFAYF. CDR3 nucleotide sequence: TGTGCCACCAGCATTACGGACAGGGTGCCTTCTACTTTTGCGTATTTT.

This clonotype was seen more than once but under ten times. This chain connects TRBV20-1 to TRBJ1-1, with D possibly matching TRBD1 (6 bases). CDR3 length: 15 amino acids. V lost 6 bases to trimming and J lost 6 bases, with 23 bases between them. In germline, CDR1 is DFQATT, CDR2 SNEGSKA (reference sequence). The CDR3 loop is CSAPQARQVTPEAFF. The CDR3 nucleotides read TGCAGTGCGCCCCAAGCTAGACAGGTCACTCCTGAAGCTTTCTTT.

The chain links TRBV18 to TRBJ2-3; D gene uncertain. This CDR3 has 12 amino acids. V lost 8 bases, J lost 9 bases, and 15 bases lay in between. Germline V gene lookup returns CDR1 KGHSH and CDR2 LQKENI. For the CDR3, the DNA is TGTGCCAGCCCAGACATCCTCGGGACGCAGTATTTT. This codes for CASPDILGTQYF.

The chain employs TRBV20-1 and TRBJ1-2; 7 bases are shared with TRBD1. V dropped 0 bases and J dropped 5; count of bases not matched to a gene: 9. The CDR3 extends over 15 amino acids. The V gene's germline CDR1 is DFQATT and CDR2 SNEGSKA (reference sequence). CDR3 in DNA: TGCAGTGCTAGAGATTGGGGACAGAGCATATATGGCTACACCTTC. As protein: CSARDWGQSIYGYTF.

CDR3 DNA sequence: TGTGCCAGCAGCTTACCGGGACAGTTAAATGAAAAACTGTTTTTT. Translation gives CASSLPGQLNEKLFF. This rearrangement joins TRBV7-9 to TRBJ1-4; 7 nucleotides match TRBD1. Germline loops: CDR1 SEHNR, CDR2 FQNEAQ (reference sequence). V shed 2 bases, J shed 5 bases, and the junction held 5 bases outside the gene matches. The CDR3 length is 15 residues.

This clonotype was detected only a few times. The rearrangement uses TRBV7-2 and TRBJ2-7; D unclear. Trimming took 1 base from V and 5 from J, leaving 15 bases between them. Looked up from germline, CDR1 is SGHTA and CDR2 is FQGNSA. The CDR3 has 15 residues. The CDR3 bases are TGTGCCAGCAGCTTAGGAAGGCTAGAGGTTAACGAGCAGTACTTC. Translation gives CASSLGRLEVNEQYF. Using reference TRBV7-2 and TRBJ2-7 for the parts outside the CDR3, the full variable domain is GAGVSQSPSNKVTEKGKDVELRCDPISGHTALYWYRQSLGQGLEFLIYFQGNSAPDKSGLPSDRFSAERTGGSVSTLTIQRTQQEDSAVYLCASSLGRLEVNEQYFGPGTRLTVT.

This clonotype came up a few times. The V call is TRBV12-3 or TRBV12-4, the J call TRBJ2-5; 13 nucleotides align to TRBD2. V trimming: 6 bases; J trimming: 5 bases; junction bases outside the gene matches: 6. The CDR3 is made up of 15 amino acids. CDR3 sequence: CASSKGTSGAETQYF. CDR3 nucleotides: TGTGCCAGCAGCAAAGGGACTAGCGGGGCCGAGACCCAGTACTTC.

This rearrangement joins TRBV25-1 to TRBJ1-1; possibly TRBD1 for D (5 bases). CDR1 MGHDK and CDR2 SYGVNS come from the germline V gene. Trimming took off 6 bases at V and 4 bases at J, with 12 bases between the two ends. The CDR3 spans 13 residues. CDR3 protein: CASSTQGITEAFF. In nucleotides, the CDR3 is TGTGCCAGCAGCACCCAGGGCATCACTGAAGCTTTCTTT.

The J gene is TRBJ2-3, the V gene TRBV11-2; a possible D gene is TRBD2 (6 bases). The CDR3 has 16 amino acids. Germline V gene data show CDR1 as SGHAT and CDR2 as FQNNGV. The germline V and J ends were trimmed by 3 bases and 4 bases, with 17 bases remaining between them. The CDR3 nucleotides read TGTGCCAGCAGCTTCCTAACTACCGGGAGCCCAGATACGCAGTATTTT. This gives the protein CASSFLTTGSPDTQYF. Full variable domain (missing parts from reference TRBV11-2 and TRBJ2-3): EAGVAQSPRYKIIEKRQSVAFWCNPISGHATLYWYQQILGQGPKLLIQFQNNGVVDDSQLPKDRFSAERLKGVDSTLKIQPAKLEDSAVYLCASSFLTTGSPDTQYFGPGTRLTVL.

In this sample, this clonotype turned up a few times. The CDR3 protein is CASSFWGSVTEAFF. CDR3 coding DNA: TGCGCCAGCAGCTTTTGGGGGTCGGTGACTGAAGCTTTCTTT. The rearrangement uses TRBV5-1 and TRBJ1-1, with a tentative D call TRBD1 (5 bases). V was cut by 2 bases and J by 5 bases, with 13 bases left in between. Germline CDR1 is SGHRS and CDR2 is YFSETQ. There are 14 residues in the CDR3.

V and J are TRBV5-1 and TRBJ1-1; perhaps TRBD1 as D (6 bases). The V end lost 7 bases, the J end lost 0 bases, and 13 bases lay between the germline ends. Per germline, CDR1 SGHRS and CDR2 YFSETQ. The CDR3 runs 14 residues. The CDR3 sequence: CASLSGEVNTEAFF. The DNA of the CDR3 is TGCGCCAGCCTTTCAGGGGAAGTGAACACTGAAGCTTTCTTT.

This clonotype has more than one count but fewer than ten. The V and J genes are TRBV5-1 and TRBJ1-2; unclear D gene. Germline CDR1 reads SGHRS; CDR2 reads YFSETQ. V was trimmed by 1 base and J by 0 bases, leaving 13 bases between them. The CDR3 spans 16 residues. The CDR3: CASSLSLLGPNYGYTF. DNA of the CDR3: TGCGCCAGCAGCTTGAGCCTGCTCGGCCCTAACTATGGCTACACCTTC.

The sample holds a few counts of this clonotype. The chain uses TRBV2 and TRBJ2-2; 10 bases align to TRBD1. This CDR3 region has 15 residues. J was trimmed by 2 bases and V by 6 bases; bases with no gene match: 3. CDR1 is SNHLY, CDR2 FYNNEI, per germline. Here the CDR3 reads CASRGQGINTGELFF. In DNA form, the CDR3 reads TGTGCCAGCAGGGGACAGGGGATTAACACCGGGGAGCTGTTTTTT.

This clonotype has a handful of counts. This chain uses TRBV3-1 with TRBJ1-2, with a possible D match to TRBD1 (5 bases). Germline loops: CDR1 LGHDT, CDR2 YNNKEL (reference sequence). The CDR3 contains 18 residues. The V end lost 1 base, the J end lost 4 bases, and 22 bases lay between the germline ends. The CDR3 loop is CASSQVKVGAGRGYGYTF. The CDR3 nucleotides read TGTGCCAGCAGCCAAGTGAAGGTCGGGGCGGGACGGGGCTATGGCTACACCTTC. The entire variable domain, with the rest obtained from reference TRBV3-1 and TRBJ1-2, is as follows: DTAVSQTPKYLVTQMGNDKSIKCEQNLGHDTMYWYKQDSKKFLKIMFSYNNKELIINETVPNRFSPKSPDKAHLNLHINSLELGDSAVYFCASSQVKVGAGRGYGYTFGSGTRLTVV.